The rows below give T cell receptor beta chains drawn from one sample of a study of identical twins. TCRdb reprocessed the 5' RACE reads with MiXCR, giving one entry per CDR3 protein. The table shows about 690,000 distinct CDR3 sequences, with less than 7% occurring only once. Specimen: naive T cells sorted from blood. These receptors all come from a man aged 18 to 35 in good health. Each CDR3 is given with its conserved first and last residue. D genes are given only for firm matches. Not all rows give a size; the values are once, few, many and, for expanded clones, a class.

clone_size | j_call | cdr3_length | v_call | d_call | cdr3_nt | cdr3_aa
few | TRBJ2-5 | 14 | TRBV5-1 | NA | TGCGCCAGCAGCCCGAAGGGGAGCCAAGAGACCCAGTACTTC | CASSPKGSQETQYF
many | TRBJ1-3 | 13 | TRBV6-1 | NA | TGTGCCAGCAGCACCTTCTCTGGAAACACCATATATTTT | CASSTFSGNTIYF
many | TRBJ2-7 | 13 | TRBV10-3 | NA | TGTGCCATCAGGGGGATTGGGGGGAGCGAGCAGTACTTC | CAIRGIGGSEQYF
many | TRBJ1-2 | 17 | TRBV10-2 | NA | TGCGCCAGCAGTGAGTCTTTTAATCCAGTCGTCTCTAGTGGCTACACCTTC | CASSESFNPVVSSGYTF
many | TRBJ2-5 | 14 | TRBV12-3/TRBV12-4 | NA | TGTGCCAGCAGTTTACGTCAGCGTAGGGAGACCCAGTACTTC | CASSLRQRRETQYF
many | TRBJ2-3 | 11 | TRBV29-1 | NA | TGCAGCGTCGAGGACCCAGATACGCAGTATTTT | CSVEDPDTQYF
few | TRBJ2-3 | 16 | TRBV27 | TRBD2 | TGTGCCAGCAGTGGACGACTAGCGGACAGCACAGATACGCAGTATTTT | CASSGRLADSTDTQYF
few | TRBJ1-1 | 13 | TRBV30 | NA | TGTGCCTGGAGCACAGGGTTACCGACTGAAGCTTTCTTT | CAWSTGLPTEAFF
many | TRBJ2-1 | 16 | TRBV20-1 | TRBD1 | TGCAGTGCTAGAGGGTTGGGGACAGGGGATGGTGCTGAGCAGTTCTTC | CSARGLGTGDGAEQFF
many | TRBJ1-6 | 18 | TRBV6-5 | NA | TGTGCCAGCAGTTACTCCATGGGGACGGGAAGATATAATTCACCCCTCCACTTT | CASSYSMGTGRYNSPLHF
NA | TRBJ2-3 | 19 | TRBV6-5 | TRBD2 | TGTGCCAGCAGTTACGCACGCGGACTAGCGGGAGGCTCCGCAGATACGCAGTATTTT | CASSYARGLAGGSADTQYF
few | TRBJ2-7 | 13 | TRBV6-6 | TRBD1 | TGTGCCAGCCGGGACAGGAGCCAGTACGAGCAGTACTTC | CASRDRSQYEQYF
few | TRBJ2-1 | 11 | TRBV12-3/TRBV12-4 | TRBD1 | TGTGCCAGCAGTCGCAGGGACAGGCCGGGCTTC | CASSRRDRPGF
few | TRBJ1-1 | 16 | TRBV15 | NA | TGTGCCACCAGCAGAGACCCCCGGGGGATGAACACTGAAGCTTTCTTT | CATSRDPRGMNTEAFF
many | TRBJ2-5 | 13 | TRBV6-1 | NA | TGTGCCACCCAAAGGGACCTAGGGGAGACCCAGTACTTC | CATQRDLGETQYF
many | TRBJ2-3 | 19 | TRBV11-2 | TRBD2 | TGTGCCAGCACCGTTAGGGGGACTAGCGGCTTTTCTAGCACAGATACGCAGTATTTT | CASTVRGTSGFSSTDTQYF
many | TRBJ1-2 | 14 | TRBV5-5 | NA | TGTGCCAGCAGCCCCCGGGACGGCCTCTATGGCTACACCTTC | CASSPRDGLYGYTF
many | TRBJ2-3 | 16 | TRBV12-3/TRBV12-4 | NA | TGTGCCAGCGGACCGGCTGTTTGGGGGGAGTCAGATACGCAGTATTTT | CASGPAVWGESDTQYF
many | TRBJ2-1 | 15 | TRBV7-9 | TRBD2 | TGTGCCAGCAGGAGTTTAGCGGGTTCTGTCAATGAGCAGTTCTTC | CASRSLAGSVNEQFF
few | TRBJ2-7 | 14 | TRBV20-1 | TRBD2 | TGCAGTGCGACAGGGACTAGCGGGACTGGCGAGCAGTACTTC | CSATGTSGTGEQYF
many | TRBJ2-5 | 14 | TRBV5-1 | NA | TGCGCCAGCAGCTTGATGCGGGGCCAAGAGACCCAGTACTTC | CASSLMRGQETQYF
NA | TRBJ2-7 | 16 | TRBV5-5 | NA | TGTGCCAGCAGCCCGCTGGGCCGCACGACATCCTACGAGCAGTACTTC | CASSPLGRTTSYEQYF
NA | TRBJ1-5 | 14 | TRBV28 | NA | TGTGCCAGCAGAAAGGGCTATCGCAATCAGCCCCAGCATTTT | CASRKGYRNQPQHF
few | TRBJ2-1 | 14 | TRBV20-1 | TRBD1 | TGCAGTGCGTCTCCGGGACAGGCCTACAATGAGCAGTTCTTC | CSASPGQAYNEQFF
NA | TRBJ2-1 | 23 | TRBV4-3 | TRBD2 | TGCGCCAGCAGCCAAGTAGGGGGTCGTGGGCTAGCGGGAGGATGGGACCCCTACAATGAGCAGTTCTTC | CASSQVGGRGLAGGWDPYNEQFF
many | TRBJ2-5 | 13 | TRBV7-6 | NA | TGTGCCAGCAGCTTAAATCACCGGGAGACCCAGTACTTC | CASSLNHRETQYF